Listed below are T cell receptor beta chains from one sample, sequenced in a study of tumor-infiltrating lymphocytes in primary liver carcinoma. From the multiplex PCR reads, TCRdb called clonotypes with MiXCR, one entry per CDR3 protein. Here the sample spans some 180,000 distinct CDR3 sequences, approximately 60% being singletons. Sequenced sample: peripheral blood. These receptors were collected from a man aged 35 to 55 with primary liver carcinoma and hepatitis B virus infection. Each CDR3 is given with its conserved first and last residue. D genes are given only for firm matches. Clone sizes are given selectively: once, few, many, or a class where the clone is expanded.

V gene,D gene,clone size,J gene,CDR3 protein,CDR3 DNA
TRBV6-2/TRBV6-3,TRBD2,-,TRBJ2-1,CASWTSGSRNEQFF,TGTGCCAGCTGGACTAGCGGGAGCAGAAATGAGCAGTTCTTC
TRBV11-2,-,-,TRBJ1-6,CASSLIVANSPLHF,TGTGCCAGTAGCTTGATTGTTGCTAATTCACCCCTCCACTTT
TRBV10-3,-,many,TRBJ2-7,CATLDGEFQFEQYF,TGTGCCACTTTAGACGGGGAGTTCCAGTTCGAGCAGTACTTC
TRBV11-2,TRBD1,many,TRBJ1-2,CASSLTGTGLYGYTF,TGTGCCAGCAGCTTAACCGGGACAGGCCTCTATGGCTACACCTTC
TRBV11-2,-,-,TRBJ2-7,CANSLTCGAYEQYF,TGTGCCAACAGCTTAACCTGCGGAGCCTATGAGCAGTACTTC
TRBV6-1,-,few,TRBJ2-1,CASSEASYNEQFF,TGTGCCAGCAGTGAAGCTAGCTACAATGAGCAGTTCTTC
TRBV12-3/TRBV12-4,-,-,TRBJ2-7,CASATASREQYF,TGTGCCAGCGCGACAGCGTCACGCGAGCAGTACTTC
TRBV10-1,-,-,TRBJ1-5,CASSDLEQPQRF,TGCGCCAGCAGTGATCTGGAGCAGCCCCAGCGTTTT
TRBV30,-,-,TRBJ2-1,CAGESRDNEQFF,TGTGCCGGAGAGTCTAGAGACAATGAGCAGTTCTTC
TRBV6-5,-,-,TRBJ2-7,CASNPETGRNEQYF,TGTGCCAGCAATCCCGAGACAGGGAGGAACGAGCAGTACTTC
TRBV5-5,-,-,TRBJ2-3,CAISSSVGTDTQYF,TGTGCCATCAGCTCTAGCGTTGGGACGGATACGCAGTATTTT
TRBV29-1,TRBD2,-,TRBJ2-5,CSVTLTSLQETQYF,TGCAGCGTCACCCTGACTAGCCTCCAAGAGACCCAGTACTTC
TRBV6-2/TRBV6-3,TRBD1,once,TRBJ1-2,CASRAGQDGYTF,TGTGCCAGCAGAGCAGGACAGGATGGCTACACCTTC
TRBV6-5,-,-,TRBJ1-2,CASSSGPGGYTF,TGTGCCAGCAGCTCAGGGCCGGGCGGCTACACCTTC
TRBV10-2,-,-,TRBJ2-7,CASSATLVGEQYF,TGCGCCAGCAGTGCAACTTTAGTGGGCGAGCAGTACTTC
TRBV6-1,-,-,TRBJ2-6,CASRQQASGANVLTF,TGTGCCAGCAGACAACAGGCCTCTGGGGCCAACGTCCTGACTTTC
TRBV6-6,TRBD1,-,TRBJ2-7,CARKPWTGADEQYF,TGTGCCAGAAAGCCATGGACAGGGGCCGACGAGCAGTACTTC
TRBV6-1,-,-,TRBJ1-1,CASSEDSGINTEAFF,TGTGCCAGCAGTGAGGACTCAGGGATAAACACTGAAGCTTTCTTT
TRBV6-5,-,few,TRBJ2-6,CASSFRVLPGANVLTF,TGTGCCAGCAGTTTCCGGGTCTTACCTGGGGCCAACGTCCTGACTTTC
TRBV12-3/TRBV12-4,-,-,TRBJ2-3,CASTQASFLTDTQYF,TGTGCCAGCACCCAGGCCTCTTTCCTCACAGATACGCAGTATTTT
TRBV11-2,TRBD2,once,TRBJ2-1,CASSYSSTSGRGGGSF,TGTGCCAGCAGCTACTCTTCGACTAGCGGGAGGGGAGGGGGGTCCTTC
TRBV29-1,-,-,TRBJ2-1,CSGTTTYNEQFF,TGCAGCGGGACTACTACCTACAATGAGCAGTTCTTC
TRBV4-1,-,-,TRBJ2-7,CASSQESEGFYEQYF,TGCGCCAGCAGCCAAGAGTCCGAGGGTTTCTACGAGCAGTACTTC
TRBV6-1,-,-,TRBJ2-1,CATSEQRSSSYNEQFF,TGTGCCACCAGTGAACAGCGTTCGAGCTCCTACAATGAGCAGTTCTTC
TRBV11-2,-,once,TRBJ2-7,CASSTGTYPYEQYF,TGTGCCAGCAGCACCGGGACGTACCCCTATGAGCAGTACTTC
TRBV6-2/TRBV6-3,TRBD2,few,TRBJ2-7,CASSLAVLTYEQYF,TGTGCCAGCAGCCTAGCGGTTTTAACCTACGAGCAGTACTTC
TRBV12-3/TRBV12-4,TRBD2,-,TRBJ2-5,CASGLASGRTGETQYF,TGTGCCAGCGGTTTAGCTAGCGGTAGGACCGGAGAGACCCAGTACTTC
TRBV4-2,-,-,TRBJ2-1,CASSQDGGLDYDEQFF,TGTGCCAGCAGCCAAGATGGTGGTTTGGATTACGATGAGCAGTTCTTC